This passage covers 16 T cell receptor beta chains from one sample sequenced in a study of cytomegalovirus exposure and HLA in healthy donors. The PCR ran on 60 Vbeta and 13 Jbeta primers. TCRdb's copy holds only in-frame clones and misses some; the assay was immunoSEQ multiplex PCR. The table includes more than 95,000 clones, about four fifths detected once. Material for sequencing was PBMCs. The origin of the receptors is a woman between 65 and 79 years old in good health and CMV-seropositive.

The chain employs TRBV5-1 and TRBJ1-4, with D possibly matching TRBD1 (5 bases). Trimming left V 3 bases short and J 5 bases short, with 14 bases between. The CDR3 totals 15 residues. CDR1 SGHRS and CDR2 YFSETQ come from the germline V gene. The CDR3 loop reads CASSSFDSQNEKLFF. The CDR3 nucleotides read TGCGCCAGCAGCTCCTTCGACAGCCAGAATGAAAAACTGTTTTTT.

The chain carries TRBV5-6 and TRBJ2-5; weak D call: TRBD2 (5 bases). From germline, CDR1 is SGHDT and CDR2 YYEEEE. Deletions cut 3 bases from V and 4 bases from J, with 16 bases between. The CDR3 sequence is 15 residues long. The CDR3 DNA reads TGTGCCAGCAGCTCCCCGGGGAGAGACGGAGAGACCCAGTACTTC. It yields the protein CASSSPGRDGETQYF.

The chain links TRBV5-1 to TRBJ1-2, with TRBD1 matching 12 bases. The CDR3 loop spans 17 amino acids. With V trimmed by 4 bases and J by 8 bases, 15 bases remained unmatched. Germline CDR1 and CDR2: SGHRS and YFSETQ. The DNA of the CDR3 is TGCGCCAGCAGCCCCGGACCGGGACAGGGGGCAACAGAGGGCTACACCTTC. It yields the protein CASSPGPGQGATEGYTF. Looking up the rest from reference TRBV5-1 and TRBJ1-2 gives the full variable domain: KAGVTQTPRYLIKTRGQQVTLSCSPISGHRSVSWYQQTPGQGLQFLFEYFSETQRNKGNFPGRFSGRQFSNSRSEMNVSTLELGDSALYLCASSPGPGQGATEGYTFGSGTRLTVV.

The chain has TRBV29-1 and TRBJ2-1, with 7 bases aligning to TRBD2. CDR1 is SQVTM, CDR2 ANQGSEA, per germline. The CDR3 contains 14 residues. With 4 bases clipped from V and 5 bases from J, the junction kept 8 bases outside the gene matches. CDR3 in amino acids: CSVGSTSANNEQFF. The CDR3 nucleotides are TGCAGCGTTGGTTCAACTAGCGCTAACAATGAGCAGTTCTTC.

The chain has TRBV2 and TRBJ1-4, with 12 bases matching TRBD1. The CDR3 consists of 15 residues. CDR1 and CDR2 (germline): SNHLY, FYNNEI. J gave up 3 bases and V 8 bases, and 4 bases lay outside the gene matches. CDR3: CASRDRGLSNEKLFF. In DNA form, the CDR3 reads TGTGCCAGCCGGGACAGGGGGCTATCTAATGAAAAACTGTTTTTT.

CDR3 bases: TGTGCCAGCAGTGAGGGCAGTGTGGGCGTCTATAATTCACCCCTCCACTTT. Amino acid sequence: CASSEGSVGVYNSPLHF. The chain links TRBV25-1 to TRBJ1-6; D is uncertain. CDR3 length: 17 residues. Germline V gene sequence: CDR1 MGHDK, CDR2 SYGVNS. V was clipped by 3 bases and J by 3 bases, with 15 bases between them.

The rearrangement joins TRBV27 to TRBJ2-2; no clear D. Germline V lookup: CDR1 MNHEY, CDR2 SMNVEV (reference sequence). The V end lost 0 bases, the J end lost 7 bases, and 9 bases lay between the germline ends. The CDR3 contains 14 residues. CDR3 loop: CASSLSARSGELFF. The CDR3 DNA sequence: TGTGCCAGCAGTTTATCGGCCCGGAGCGGGGAGCTGTTTTTT.

This clone appeared a single time. The rearrangement links TRBV7-3 to TRBJ2-5; D is perhaps TRBD2 (7 bases). V was trimmed by 3 bases and J by 5 bases, leaving 16 bases between them. The CDR3 spans 15 residues. Germline V gene data show CDR1 as SGHTA and CDR2 as FQGTGA. The CDR3 spells CASSFTGGLSETQYF. DNA of the CDR3: TGTGCCAGCAGCTTCACGGGGGGCCTTAGTGAGACCCAGTACTTC.

The DNA for the CDR3 is TGTGCCAGCAGCTTGGGGACAGGGGGCCTGTACGAGCAGTACTTC. Amino acids: CASSLGTGGLYEQYF. The chain has TRBV11-2 and TRBJ2-7; TRBD1 agrees at 12 bases. CDR3 length: 15 amino acids. Germline V gene data show CDR1 as SGHAT and CDR2 as FQNNGV. V lost 3 bases and J lost 4; bases outside the gene matches: 4. The full variable domain, its missing parts supplied by reference TRBV11-2 and TRBJ2-7, is EAGVAQSPRYKIIEKRQSVAFWCNPISGHATLYWYQQILGQGPKLLIQFQNNGVVDDSQLPKDRFSAERLKGVDSTLKIQPAKLEDSAVYLCASSLGTGGLYEQYFGPGTRLTVT.

The gene calls are TRBV19 and TRBJ1-6; a weak D match, TRBD1 (6 bases). Trimming took off 7 bases at V and 13 bases at J, with 20 bases between the two ends. The CDR3 extends over 14 amino acids. Looked up from germline, CDR1 is LNHDA and CDR2 is SQIVND (reference sequence). The CDR3 bases are TGTGCCAGTACCCCTCAGGGGTACCTACTTCCCCTCCACTTT. It is translated as CASTPQGYLLPLHF.

As for this clone: At one end the junction does not follow the germline gene, possibly because of a read error. The chain has TRBV7-7 and TRBJ2-5, with D perhaps TRBD1 or TRBD2 (5 bases each). Germline V gives CDR1 SSHAT, CDR2 FNYEAQ (reference sequence). This CDR3 is 17 amino acids long. DNA of the CDR3: TGTGCTAGCAGCTTAGAGGGGCCAAACTTAAGGCAAGAGACCCAGTACTTC. It codes for CASSLEGPNLRQETQYF.

J is TRBJ2-7 and V is TRBV6-6, with D perhaps matching TRBD1 (6 bases). V gave up 5 bases and J gave up 2 bases, with 16 bases separating them. The CDR3 is 15 residues long. Germline V gene data show CDR1 as MNHNY and CDR2 as SVGAGI (reference sequence). In nucleotides, the CDR3 is TGTGCCAGCAGTAACCCCCGGGACAATCCCTACGAGCAGTACTTC. The encoded protein is CASSNPRDNPYEQYF.

Concerning this clone itself: Other DNA sequences in the same sample also yield this CDR3. This CDR3 is CASSPRYGYTF. The CDR3 coding sequence is TGTGCCAGCAGCCCCAGGTACGGCTACACCTTC. The chain couples TRBV2 to TRBJ1-2, with D unresolved. Germline loops: CDR1 SNHLY, CDR2 FYNNEI. The CDR3 runs 11 residues. V lost 6 bases, J lost 8 bases, and 10 bases lay in between.

To note about this clone: The sample has other DNA sequences that encode this CDR3 too. The chain joins TRBV7-2 to TRBJ2-2, with D possibly being TRBD2 (6 bases). Germline loops: CDR1 SGHTA, CDR2 FQGNSA. The V and J ends lost 7 bases and 5 bases respectively, with 14 bases between them. The CDR3 is 14 residues long. The CDR3 loop is CASKWGGNTGELFF. DNA for the CDR3: TGTGCCAGCAAGTGGGGAGGAAATACCGGGGAGCTGTTTTTT.

V gene TRBV28 combines with J gene TRBJ1-1; a possible D gene is TRBD1 (6 bases). The CDR3 sequence is 12 residues long. V lost 7 bases and J lost 5, with 11 bases in between. Germline V gene lookup returns CDR1 MDHEN and CDR2 SYDVKM. CDR3 sequence reads: CASNAGTTEAFF. CDR3 DNA sequence: TGTGCCAGCAATGCCGGGACAACTGAAGCTTTCTTT.

The chain links TRBV18 to TRBJ2-7; 8 nucleotides agree with TRBD1. J lost 2 bases, V lost 0 bases, and 0 bases had no gene match. CDR3 length equals 14 residues. The germline V gene has CDR1 KGHSH and CDR2 LQKENI. The CDR3 sequence: CASSPPGQAYEQYF. The CDR3 DNA reads TGTGCCAGCTCACCACCGGGACAGGCCTACGAGCAGTACTTC.